The rows below give T cell receptor beta chains drawn from one sample of a study of shared clonotypes between healthy human individuals. Clones were sequenced by immunoSEQ multiplex PCR, and TCRdb holds only the in-frame ones, with some missing. The repertoire holds roughly 680,000 clones, with approximately 72% as singletons. The sequencing input was memory CD4+ T cells sorted from blood. The receptor source for this set is a woman aged 30 to 39 in good health. The CDR3 runs from the conserved cysteine through the conserved F or W. D genes are given only for firm matches. Rows may omit the clone size; those that give it use once, few, many or a size class.

TRBJ2-7 | TRBV18 | . | . | CASSALRTTGTSFLYEQYF | TGTGCCAGCTCAGCATTACGGACGACCGGGACAAGTTTCCTCTACGAGCAGTACTTC
TRBJ2-2 | TRBV5-1 | . | . | CASHLGTYTGELFF | TGCGCCAGCCATTTGGGGACTTACACCGGGGAGCTGTTTTTT
TRBJ1-2 | TRBV28 | . | few | CASSTRWRGGYGYTF | TGTGCCAGCAGTACGCGCTGGAGAGGGGGCTATGGCTACACCTTC
TRBJ1-1 | TRBV5-1 | . | . | CASSLARGETEAFF | TGCGCCAGCAGCTTGGCCCGGGGCGAGACTGAAGCTTTCTTT
TRBJ2-1 | TRBV11-2 | TRBD2 | . | CASRSTSVPAGDEQFF | TGTGCCAGCAGGTCAACTAGCGTTCCGGCCGGGGATGAGCAGTTCTTC
TRBJ2-1 | TRBV6-1 | . | . | CASTRAYNEQFF | TGTGCCAGCACAAGGGCCTACAATGAGCAGTTCTTC
TRBJ1-1 | TRBV18 | TRBD1 | . | CASSPRTGDVGTEAFF | TGTGCCAGCTCACCTCGAACAGGGGATGTTGGGACTGAAGCTTTCTTT
TRBJ2-7 | TRBV5-1 | TRBD2 | . | CASSPTSGRRDEQYF | TGCGCCAGCAGCCCAACTAGCGGGAGAAGGGACGAGCAGTACTTC
TRBJ1-1 | TRBV27 | . | . | CASSSPRGTEAFF | TGTGCCAGCAGTTCCCCCCGGGGCACTGAAGCTTTCTTT
TRBJ2-6 | TRBV5-1 | . | . | CASSPGDISGANVLTF | TGCGCCAGCAGCCCCGGGGACATCTCTGGGGCCAACGTCCTGACTTTC
TRBJ2-7 | TRBV9 | . | . | CASSPGFGTYEQYF | TGTGCCAGCAGCCCGGGATTCGGGACCTACGAGCAGTACTTC
TRBJ1-5 | TRBV18 | . | . | CASAGGTRNQPQHF | TGTGCCAGCGCGGGCGGGACACGCAATCAGCCCCAGCATTTT
TRBJ2-1 | TRBV5-1 | . | . | CASSLTTTGYNEQFF | TGCGCCAGCAGCTTGACCACCACAGGGTACAATGAGCAGTTCTTC
TRBJ2-3 | TRBV2 | . | . | CASSEAGAASTDTQYF | TGTGCCAGCAGTGAAGCCGGAGCGGCTTCCACAGATACGCAGTATTTT
TRBJ2-5 | TRBV2 | TRBD1 | . | CASSEIQGMFQETQYF | TGTGCCAGCAGTGAAATACAGGGGATGTTCCAAGAGACCCAGTACTTC
TRBJ1-1 | TRBV6-1 | TRBD1 | . | CASTLNGQGGTEAFF | TGTGCCAGCACCCTAAATGGACAGGGAGGCACTGAAGCTTTCTTT
TRBJ2-1 | TRBV5-4 | TRBD2 | . | CASSLAGGDYNEQFF | TGTGCCAGCAGCTTGGCGGGAGGTGACTACAATGAGCAGTTCTTC
TRBJ1-1 | TRBV27 | . | . | CASSNVGSIPHEAFF | TGTGCCAGCAGTAATGTTGGCTCGATCCCCCATGAAGCTTTCTTT
TRBJ2-5 | TRBV7-9 | TRBD1 | . | CASSLEDRRETQYF | TGTGCCAGCAGCTTGGAGGACAGGAGGGAGACCCAGTACTTC
TRBJ2-1 | TRBV6-1 | . | . | CASSEGVGAVGASEQFF | TGTGCCAGCAGTGAAGGAGTTGGGGCCGTTGGGGCAAGTGAGCAGTTCTTC
TRBJ1-2 | TRBV30 | . | . | CAWSPPGTRYGYTF | TGTGCCTGGAGTCCCCCCGGGACACGATATGGCTACACCTTC
TRBJ2-7 | TRBV7-9 | . | . | CASSSTGSTYEQYF | TGTGCCAGCAGCTCTACCGGGAGTACATACGAGCAGTACTTC
TRBJ2-4 | TRBV27 | . | . | CASSFITEAKNIQYF | TGTGCCAGCAGTTTCATTACGGAAGCCAAAAACATTCAGTACTTC
TRBJ2-2 | TRBV5-1 | . | . | CASSLMAGNTGELFF | TGCGCCAGCAGCTTGATGGCGGGGAACACCGGGGAGCTGTTTTTT
TRBJ2-7 | TRBV27 | TRBD2 | . | CASTSLAGGGYEQYF | TGTGCCAGCACTTCATTAGCGGGAGGAGGCTACGAGCAGTACTTC
TRBJ1-1 | TRBV28 | . | . | CASTRVTEAFF | TGTGCCAGTACCCGGGTCACTGAAGCTTTCTTT
TRBJ1-2 | TRBV10-3 | . | . | CAISEGSGNGYTF | TGTGCCATCAGTGAAGGGTCAGGGAACGGCTACACCTTC
TRBJ1-3 | TRBV19 | . | many | CASTTGAGNTIYF | TGTGCCAGTACTACGGGGGCTGGAAACACCATATATTTT
TRBJ1-2 | TRBV10-2 | TRBD1 | few | CASSLDRGGYGYTF | TGCGCCAGCAGCCTGGACAGGGGGGGCTATGGCTACACCTTC
TRBJ1-1 | TRBV10-1 | TRBD1 | . | CASSSQTGPNTEAFF | TGCGCCAGCAGTTCACAGACAGGGCCTAACACTGAAGCTTTCTTT
TRBJ2-7 | TRBV28 | TRBD2 | . | CASLLAGGPRDEQYF | TGTGCCAGCTTACTAGCGGGAGGGCCAAGGGACGAGCAGTACTTC
TRBJ2-7 | TRBV7-2 | . | once | CASSLQRGYEQYF | TGTGCCAGCAGCTTACAACGAGGCTACGAGCAGTACTTC
TRBJ2-3 | TRBV19 | . | . | CASTAQGYRDTQYF | TGTGCCAGTACGGCTCAGGGTTACAGAGATACGCAGTATTTT
TRBJ2-7 | TRBV5-4 | . | . | CASSADLAGEQYF | TGTGCCAGCAGCGCAGACTTGGCCGGCGAGCAGTACTTC
TRBJ1-1 | TRBV5-6 | . | . | CASSHRVGTEAFF | TGTGCCAGCAGCCACAGGGTTGGCACTGAAGCTTTCTTT
TRBJ2-2 | TRBV10-3 | . | . | CAIRWQTNTGELFF | TGTGCCATCAGGTGGCAGACGAACACCGGGGAGCTGTTTTTT